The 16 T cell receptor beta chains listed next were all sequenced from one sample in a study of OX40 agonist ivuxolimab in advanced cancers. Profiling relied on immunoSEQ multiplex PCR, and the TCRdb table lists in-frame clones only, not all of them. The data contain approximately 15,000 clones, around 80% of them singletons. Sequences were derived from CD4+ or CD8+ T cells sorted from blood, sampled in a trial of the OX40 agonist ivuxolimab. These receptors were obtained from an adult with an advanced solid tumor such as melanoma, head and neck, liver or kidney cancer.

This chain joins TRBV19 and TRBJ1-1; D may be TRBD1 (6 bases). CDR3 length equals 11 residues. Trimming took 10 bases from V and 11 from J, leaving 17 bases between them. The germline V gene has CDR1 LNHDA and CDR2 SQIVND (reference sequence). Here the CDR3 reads CATQYRVAAFF. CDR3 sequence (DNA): TGTGCCACCCAATACAGGGTGGCGGCTTTCTTT.

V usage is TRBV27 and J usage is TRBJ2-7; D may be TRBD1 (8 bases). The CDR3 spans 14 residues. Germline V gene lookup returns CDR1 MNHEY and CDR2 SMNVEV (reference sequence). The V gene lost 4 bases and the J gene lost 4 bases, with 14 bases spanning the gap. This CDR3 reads CASSYGQGGYEQYF. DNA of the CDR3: TGTGCCAGCAGTTATGGACAGGGAGGGTACGAGCAGTACTTC.

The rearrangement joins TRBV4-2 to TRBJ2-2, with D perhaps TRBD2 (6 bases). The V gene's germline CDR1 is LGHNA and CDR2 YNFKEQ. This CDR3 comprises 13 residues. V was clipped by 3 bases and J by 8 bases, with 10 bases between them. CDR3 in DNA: TGTGCCAGCAGCCAGGGGACTTATGGGGAGCTGTTTTTT. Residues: CASSQGTYGELFF.

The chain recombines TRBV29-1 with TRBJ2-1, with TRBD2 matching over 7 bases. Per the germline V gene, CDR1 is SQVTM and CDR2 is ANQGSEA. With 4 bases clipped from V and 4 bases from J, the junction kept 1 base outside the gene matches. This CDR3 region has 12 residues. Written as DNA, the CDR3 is TGCAGCGTTGCGGGGGGATACAATGAGCAGTTCTTC. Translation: CSVAGGYNEQFF.

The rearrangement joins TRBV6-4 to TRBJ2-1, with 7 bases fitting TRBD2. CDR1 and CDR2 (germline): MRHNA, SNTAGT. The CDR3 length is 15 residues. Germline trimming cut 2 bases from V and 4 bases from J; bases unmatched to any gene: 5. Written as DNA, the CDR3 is TGTGCCAGCAGTGACGCGGCGGGAGCTTACAATGAGCAGTTCTTC. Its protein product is CASSDAAGAYNEQFF.

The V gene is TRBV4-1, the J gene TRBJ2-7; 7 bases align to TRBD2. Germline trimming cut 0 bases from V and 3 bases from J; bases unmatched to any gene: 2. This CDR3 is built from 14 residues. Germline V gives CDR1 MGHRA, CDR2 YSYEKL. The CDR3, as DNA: TGCGCCAGCAGCCAAGATCCGGGGGGCTACGAGCAGTACTTC. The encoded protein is CASSQDPGGYEQYF.

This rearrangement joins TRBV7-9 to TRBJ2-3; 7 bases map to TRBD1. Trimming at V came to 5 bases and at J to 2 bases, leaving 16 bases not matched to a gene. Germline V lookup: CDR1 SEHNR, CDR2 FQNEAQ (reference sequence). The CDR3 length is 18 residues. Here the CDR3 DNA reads TGTGCCAGCAGCCCATTTAGGTCGGGACAGTACGACACAGATACGCAGTATTTT. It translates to CASSPFRSGQYDTDTQYF.

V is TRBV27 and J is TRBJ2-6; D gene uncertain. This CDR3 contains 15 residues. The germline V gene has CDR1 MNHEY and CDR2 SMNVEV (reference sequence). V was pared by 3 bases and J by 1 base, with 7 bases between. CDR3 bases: TGTGCCAGCAGTTTGAGGAGATCTGGGGCCAACGTCCTGACTTTC. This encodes CASSLRRSGANVLTF.

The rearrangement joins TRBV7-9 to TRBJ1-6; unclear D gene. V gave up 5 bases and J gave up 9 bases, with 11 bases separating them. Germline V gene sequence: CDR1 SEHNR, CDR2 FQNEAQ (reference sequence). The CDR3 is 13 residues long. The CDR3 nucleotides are TGTGCCAGCAGCCCTCCGACATCTTCACCCCTCCACTTT. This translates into CASSPPTSSPLHF.

The CDR3 region is CASSTTSSSTDTQYF. The CDR3 nucleotides are TGTGCCAGCAGTACCACTTCGTCCTCTACAGATACGCAGTATTTT. This rearrangement joins TRBV7-2 to TRBJ2-3; no firm D call. The germline V gene has CDR1 SGHTA and CDR2 FQGNSA. The V gene lost 6 bases and the J gene lost 3 bases, with 16 bases spanning the gap. There are 15 residues in the CDR3. Complete variable domain (other parts from reference TRBV7-2 and TRBJ2-3): GAGVSQSPSNKVTEKGKDVELRCDPISGHTALYWYRQSLGQGLEFLIYFQGNSAPDKSGLPSDRFSAERTGGSVSTLTIQRTQQEDSAVYLCASSTTSSSTDTQYFGPGTRLTVL.

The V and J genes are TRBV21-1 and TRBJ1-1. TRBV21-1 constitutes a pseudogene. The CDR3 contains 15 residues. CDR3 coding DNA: TGTGCCAGCAGCCACCGGACGGGCGGATCCACTGAAGCTTTCTTT. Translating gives CASSHRTGGSTEAFF.

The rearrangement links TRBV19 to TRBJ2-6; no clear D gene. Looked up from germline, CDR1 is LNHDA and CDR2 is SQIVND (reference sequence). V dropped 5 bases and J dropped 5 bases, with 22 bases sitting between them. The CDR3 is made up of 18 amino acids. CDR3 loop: CASSAPMTSQSRANVLTF. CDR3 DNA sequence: TGTGCCAGTAGTGCGCCTATGACATCACAAAGTCGGGCCAACGTCCTGACTTTC.

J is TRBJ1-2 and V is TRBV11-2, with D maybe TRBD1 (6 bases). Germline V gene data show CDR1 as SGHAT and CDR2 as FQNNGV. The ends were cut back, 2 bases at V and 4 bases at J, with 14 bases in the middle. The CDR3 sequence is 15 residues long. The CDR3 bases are TGTGCCAGCAGCTTAACCCCGGGGGGCGGCTATGGCTACACCTTC. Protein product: CASSLTPGGGYGYTF.

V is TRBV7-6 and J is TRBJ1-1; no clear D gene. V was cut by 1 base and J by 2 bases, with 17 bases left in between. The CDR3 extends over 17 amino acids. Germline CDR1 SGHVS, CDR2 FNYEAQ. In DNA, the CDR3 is TGTGCCAGCAGCTTAGTGGGGATGAGGGCCTTCAACACTGAAGCTTTCTTT. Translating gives CASSLVGMRAFNTEAFF.

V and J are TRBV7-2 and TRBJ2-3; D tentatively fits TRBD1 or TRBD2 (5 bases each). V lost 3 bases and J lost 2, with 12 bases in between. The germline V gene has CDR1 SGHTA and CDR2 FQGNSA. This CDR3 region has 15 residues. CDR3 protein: CASSFGTSLTDTQYF. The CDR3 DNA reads TGTGCCAGCAGCTTCGGGACGAGCCTCACAGATACGCAGTATTTT.

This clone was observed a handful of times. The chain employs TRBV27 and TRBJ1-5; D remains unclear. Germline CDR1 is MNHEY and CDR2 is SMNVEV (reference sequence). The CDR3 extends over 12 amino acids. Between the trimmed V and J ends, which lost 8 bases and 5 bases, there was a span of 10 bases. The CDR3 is CASGQAYQPQHF. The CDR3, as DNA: TGTGCCAGCGGGCAGGCCTATCAGCCCCAGCATTTT.